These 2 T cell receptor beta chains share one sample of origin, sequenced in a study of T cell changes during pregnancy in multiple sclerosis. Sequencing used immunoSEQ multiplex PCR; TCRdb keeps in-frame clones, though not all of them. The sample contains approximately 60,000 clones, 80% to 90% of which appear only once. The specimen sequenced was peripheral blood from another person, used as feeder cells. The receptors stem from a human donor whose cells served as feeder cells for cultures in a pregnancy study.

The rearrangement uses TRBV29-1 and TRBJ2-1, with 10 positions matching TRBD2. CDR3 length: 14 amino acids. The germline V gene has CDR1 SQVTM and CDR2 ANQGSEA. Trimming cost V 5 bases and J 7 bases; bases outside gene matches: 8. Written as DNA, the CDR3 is TGCAGCGTTAGGACTAGCGGAGACCCTAATGAGCAGTTCTTC. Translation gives CSVRTSGDPNEQFF.

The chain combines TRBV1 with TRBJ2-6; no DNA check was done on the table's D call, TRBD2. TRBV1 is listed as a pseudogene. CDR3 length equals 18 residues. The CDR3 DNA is TGCACCAGCAGCGGCACGGGTTTGTCACAAAGTCGGGCCAACGTCCTGACTTTC. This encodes CTSSGTGLSQSRANVLTF.